The sequence of this T cell receptor (beta chain) was determined in a study of identical twins. There were only healthy Caucasians among the donors. TCRdb itself ran the 5' RACE reads through MiXCR, one entry per CDR3 protein. Of 1.5 million to 2 million distinct CDR3 sequences in the sample, more than 30% were seen once. Trimming took off 0 bases at V and 0 bases at J, with 14 bases between the two ends. There are 17 residues in the CDR3. Germline values: CDR1 KGHSH, CDR2 LQKENI. This receptor was identified in a newborn girl in good health. This sequence joins TRBV18 and TRBJ1-1, with a possible D match to TRBD1 (6 bases). The sample consisted of cord blood. The CDR3 is CASSPPNVAGVNTEAFF. Written as DNA, the CDR3 is TGTGCCAGCTCACCACCTAACGTGGCAGGGGTGAACACTGAAGCTTTCTTT.